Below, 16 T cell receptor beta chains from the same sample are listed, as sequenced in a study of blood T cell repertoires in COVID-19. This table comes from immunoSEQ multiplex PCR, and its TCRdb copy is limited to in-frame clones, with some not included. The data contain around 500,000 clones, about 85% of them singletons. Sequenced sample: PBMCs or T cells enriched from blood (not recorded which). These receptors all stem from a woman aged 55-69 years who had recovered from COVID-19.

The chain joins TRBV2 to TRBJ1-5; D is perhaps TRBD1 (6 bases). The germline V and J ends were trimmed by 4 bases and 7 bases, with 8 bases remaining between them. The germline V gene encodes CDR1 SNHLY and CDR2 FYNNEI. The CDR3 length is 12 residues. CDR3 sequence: CASSGGGQPQHF. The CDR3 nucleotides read TGTGCCAGCAGTGGGGGGGGCCAGCCCCAGCATTTT.

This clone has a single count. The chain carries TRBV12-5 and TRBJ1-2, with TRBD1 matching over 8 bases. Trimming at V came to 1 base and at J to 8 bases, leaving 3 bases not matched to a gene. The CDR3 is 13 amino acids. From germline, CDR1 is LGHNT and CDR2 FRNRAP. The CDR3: CASGLDPGGGYTF. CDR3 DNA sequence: TGTGCTAGTGGTTTGGACCCAGGGGGCGGCTACACCTTC.

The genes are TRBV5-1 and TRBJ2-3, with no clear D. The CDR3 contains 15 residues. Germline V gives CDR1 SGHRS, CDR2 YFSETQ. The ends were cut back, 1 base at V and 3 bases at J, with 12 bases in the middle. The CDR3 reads CASSLYRLRTDTQYF. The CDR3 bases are TGCGCCAGCAGCTTGTATAGGCTCAGGACAGATACGCAGTATTTT.

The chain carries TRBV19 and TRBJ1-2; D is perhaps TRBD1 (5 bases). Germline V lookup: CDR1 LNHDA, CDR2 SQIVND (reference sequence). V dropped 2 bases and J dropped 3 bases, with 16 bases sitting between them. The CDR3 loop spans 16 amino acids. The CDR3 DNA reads TGTGCCAGTAGTATAACCTCGGGGGGTTATTACTATGGCTACACCTTC. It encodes CASSITSGGYYYGYTF.

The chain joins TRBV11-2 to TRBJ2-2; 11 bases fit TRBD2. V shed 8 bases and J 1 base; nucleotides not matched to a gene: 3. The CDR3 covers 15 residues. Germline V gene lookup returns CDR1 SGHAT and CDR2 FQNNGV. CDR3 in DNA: TGTGCCAGCTTCGGACTAGCGGGGAACACCGGGGAGCTGTTTTTT. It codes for CASFGLAGNTGELFF.

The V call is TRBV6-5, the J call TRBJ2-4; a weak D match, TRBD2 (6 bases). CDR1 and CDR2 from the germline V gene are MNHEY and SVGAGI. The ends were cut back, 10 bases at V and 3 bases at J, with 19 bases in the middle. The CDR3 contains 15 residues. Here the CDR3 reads CATAPRGTGKNIQYF. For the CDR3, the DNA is TGTGCCACCGCTCCCCGGGGGACGGGCAAAAACATTCAGTACTTC.

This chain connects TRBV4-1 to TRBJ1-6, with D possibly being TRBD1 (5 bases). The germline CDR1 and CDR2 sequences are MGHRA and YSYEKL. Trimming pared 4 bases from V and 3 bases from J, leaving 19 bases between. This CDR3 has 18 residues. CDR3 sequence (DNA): TGCGCCAGCAGCCCCCTGACAGTCGGCCGATTCTATAATTCACCCCTCCACTTT. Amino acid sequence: CASSPLTVGRFYNSPLHF.

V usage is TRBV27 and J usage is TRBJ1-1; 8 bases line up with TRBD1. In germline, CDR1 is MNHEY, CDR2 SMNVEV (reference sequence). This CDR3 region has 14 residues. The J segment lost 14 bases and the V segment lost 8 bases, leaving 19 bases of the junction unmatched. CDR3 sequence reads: CASPTGERNTDGFF. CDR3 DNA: TGTGCCAGCCCGACAGGGGAGAGGAACACTGATGGATTCTTT.

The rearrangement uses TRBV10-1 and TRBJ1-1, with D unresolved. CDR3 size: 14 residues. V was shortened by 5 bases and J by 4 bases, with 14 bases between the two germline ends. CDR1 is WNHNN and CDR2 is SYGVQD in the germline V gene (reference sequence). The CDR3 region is CASSPNPGGTEAFF. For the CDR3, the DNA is TGCGCCAGCAGTCCGAACCCCGGCGGCACTGAAGCTTTCTTT.

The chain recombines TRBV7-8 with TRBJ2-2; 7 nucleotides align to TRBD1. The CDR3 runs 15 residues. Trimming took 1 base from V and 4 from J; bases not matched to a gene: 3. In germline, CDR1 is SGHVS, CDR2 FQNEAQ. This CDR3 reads CASSLGQGVTGELFF. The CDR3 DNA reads TGTGCCAGCAGCTTAGGGCAGGGGGTCACCGGGGAGCTGTTTTTT.

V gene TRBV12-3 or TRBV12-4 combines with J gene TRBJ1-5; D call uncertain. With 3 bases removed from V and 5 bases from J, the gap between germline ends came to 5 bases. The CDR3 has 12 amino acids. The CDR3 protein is CASSFGHQPQHF. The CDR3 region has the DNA TGTGCCAGCAGTTTTGGCCATCAGCCCCAGCATTTT.

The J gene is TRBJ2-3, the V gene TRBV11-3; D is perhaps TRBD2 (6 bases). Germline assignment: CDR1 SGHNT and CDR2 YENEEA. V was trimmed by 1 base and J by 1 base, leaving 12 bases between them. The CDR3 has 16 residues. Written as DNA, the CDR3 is TGTGCCAGCAGCTTAGTGTCGACTAGAGGCACAGATACGCAGTATTTT. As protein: CASSLVSTRGTDTQYF.

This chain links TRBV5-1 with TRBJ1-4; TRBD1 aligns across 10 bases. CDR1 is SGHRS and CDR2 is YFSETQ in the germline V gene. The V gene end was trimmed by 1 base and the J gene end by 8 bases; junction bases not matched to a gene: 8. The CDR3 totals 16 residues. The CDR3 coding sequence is TGCGCCAGCAGCTTGCCCCGGACAGGGGGAGAGGAAAAACTGTTTTTT. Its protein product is CASSLPRTGGEEKLFF.

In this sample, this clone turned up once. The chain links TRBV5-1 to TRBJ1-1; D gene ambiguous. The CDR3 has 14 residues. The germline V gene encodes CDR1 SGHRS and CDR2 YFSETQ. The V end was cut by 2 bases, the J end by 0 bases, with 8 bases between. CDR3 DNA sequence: TGCGCCAGCAGCTTACAGCTTATGAACACTGAAGCTTTCTTT. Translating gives CASSLQLMNTEAFF.

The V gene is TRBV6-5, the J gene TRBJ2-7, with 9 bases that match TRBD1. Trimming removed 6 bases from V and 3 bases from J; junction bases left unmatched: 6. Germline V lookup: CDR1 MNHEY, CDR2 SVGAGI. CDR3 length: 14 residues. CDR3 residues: CASRYNRGLYEQYF. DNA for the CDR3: TGTGCCAGCAGATACAACAGGGGGCTCTACGAGCAGTACTTC.

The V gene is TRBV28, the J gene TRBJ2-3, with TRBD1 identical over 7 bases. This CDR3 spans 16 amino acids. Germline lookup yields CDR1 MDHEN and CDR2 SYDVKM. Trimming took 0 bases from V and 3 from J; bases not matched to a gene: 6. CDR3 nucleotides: TGTGCCAGCAGTTTATGGAGGGGGCTCACGACAGATACGCAGTATTTT. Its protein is CASSLWRGLTTDTQYF. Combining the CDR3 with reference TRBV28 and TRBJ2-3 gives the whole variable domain DVKVTQSSRYLVKRTGEKVFLECVQDMDHENMFWYRQDPGLGLRLIYFSYDVKMKEKGDIPEGYSVSREKKERFSLILESASTNQTSMYLCASSLWRGLTTDTQYFGPGTRLTVL.